The 6 T cell receptor beta chains below were found in one sample sequenced in a study of tumour-infiltrating T cells in Burkitt lymphoma (TCRdb year 2020). Library preparation employed the immunoSEQ multiplex PCR assay. The immuneACCESS repertoire file appears here via TCRdb, limited to in-frame rearrangements. These files lack a portion of the clones; in checked studies, under half of the deficit traces to unresolved V genes, and the cause of the others is not known. The sample table lists approximately 4,000 clones, roughly 16% of them with a count of one. The ten largest clonotypes hold roughly 15% of the sample. The sample consisted of tumor tissue. The receptors originated from a human donor with diffuse large B-cell lymphoma. Some clones in this sample may be carry-over from other donors' samples.

This clone was detected a few times. V gene TRBV6-5 combines with J gene TRBJ2-7; TRBD1 matches at 7 bases. Germline CDR1 MNHEY, CDR2 SVGAGI. The CDR3 covers 14 residues. With 7 bases clipped from V and 2 bases from J, the junction kept 8 bases outside the gene matches. The chain's CDR3 is CASNRDSRPYEQYF. The DNA of the CDR3 is TGTGCCAGCAATCGGGACAGTCGACCCTACGAGCAGTACTTC.

By proportion, this clone is medium-sized (0.01 to 0.1%). The chain has TRBV7-3 and TRBJ2-1; D may match TRBD1 or TRBD2 (7 bases each). CDR1 and CDR2 (germline): SGHTA, FQGTGA. Between the trimmed V and J ends, which lost 3 bases and 8 bases, there was a span of 11 bases. The CDR3 totals 13 residues. CDR3 residues: CASSFRGRDEQFF. The CDR3 bases are TGTGCCAGCAGCTTCAGGGGGAGGGATGAGCAGTTCTTC. Looking up the rest from reference TRBV7-3 and TRBJ2-1 gives the full variable domain: GAGVSQTPSNKVTEKGKYVELRCDPISGHTALYWYRQSLGQGPEFLIYFQGTGAADDSGLPNDRFFAVRPEGSVSTLKIQRTERGDSAVYLCASSFRGRDEQFFGPGTRLTVL.

In this sample, this clone turned up a few times. J is TRBJ2-2 and V is TRBV21-1; the table's D gene call, TRBD1, was not cross checked with the DNA. TRBV21-1 represents a pseudogene. The length of the CDR3 is 16 residues. The CDR3: CASSKTGTLNTGELFF. The DNA of the CDR3 is TGTGCCAGCAGCAAAACCGGGACACTGAACACCGGGGAGCTGTTTTTT.

In its sample, this clone was seen a few times. J is TRBJ2-1 and V is TRBV6-6; D is ambiguous. The germline gives CDR1 MNHNY, CDR2 SVGAGI (reference sequence). CDR3 length equals 16 residues. V was cut by 0 bases and J by 4 bases, with 13 bases left in between. DNA of the CDR3: TGTGCCAGCAGTTACTCTGGACGGGCACCATACAATGAGCAGTTCTTC. Translated, it gives CASSYSGRAPYNEQFF.

As DNA, the CDR3 is TGTGCCAGCAGCTACGTAGGTTGGGGGCAGGAGACCCAGTACTTC. This codes for CASSYVGWGQETQYF. V gene TRBV7-9 combines with J gene TRBJ2-5; possible D gene TRBD1, 6 bases. CDR3 length equals 15 residues. V was shortened by 4 bases and J by 5 bases, with 17 bases between the two germline ends. The germline V gene has CDR1 SEHNR and CDR2 FQNEAQ (reference sequence). The full variable domain, with the rest looked up from reference TRBV7-9 and TRBJ2-5, is DTGVSQNPRHKITKRGQNVTFRCDPISEHNRLYWYRQTLGQGPEFLTYFQNEAQLEKSRLLSDRFSAERPKGSFSTLEIQRTEQGDSAMYLCASSYVGWGQETQYFGPGTRLLVL.

This clone was observed a handful of times. V is TRBV6-5 and J is TRBJ2-1; 8 bases fit TRBD1. Per germline, CDR1 MNHEY and CDR2 SVGAGI. Losses at the gene ends were 2 bases for V and 6 bases for J; bases not matched to a gene: 0. This CDR3 is 13 amino acids long. The CDR3 bases are TGTGCCAGCAGTTACACAGGGGGCAATGAGCAGTTCTTC. It specifies CASSYTGGNEQFF.